These T cell receptor beta chains were read from a single sample in a study of Graves' ophthalmopathy and Graves' hyperthyroidism. TCRdb ran MiXCR on the multiplex PCR reads and lists one entry per CDR3 protein. Of about 620,000 distinct CDR3 sequences listed, 22% are singletons. The sample comprised peripheral blood. The receptors stem from a woman under 30 with stable Graves' hyperthyroidism. Some clones in this sample may be carry-over from other donors' samples. Each CDR3 is given with its conserved first and last residue. Some rows have no size entry. The others give once, few or many, or a class for an expanded clone.

>13|TRBV12-3/TRBV12-4|many
CASSAQGYYEQYF
>14|TRBV12-3/TRBV12-4|few
CASSQTGAKNIQYF
>16|TRBV4-2|many
CASSQFDRAMNTEAFF
>16|TRBV6-1|.
CASSVPSIYSNQPQHF
>15|TRBV2|many
CASTLQGIAKNIQYF
>13|TRBV2|many
CASSASDRHGYTF
>14|TRBV20-1|many
CSASEGNSNQPQHF
>15|TRBV7-2|.
CASSSSRKENYGYTF
>15|TRBV27|many
CASSLSIGGQETQYF
>15|TRBV5-1|.
CASSPPGQGDYEQYF
>19|TRBV7-2|many
CASSYRTGGEIHMNTEAFF
>15|TRBV28|many
CASTTASPRAYEQYF
>15|TRBV5-1|many
CASSLGQGRTYEQYF
>14|TRBV12-3/TRBV12-4|.
CASSPGQGFVEQYF
>14|TRBV5-6|few
CASSLTRQGNEQYF
>17|TRBV11-3|.
CASTPGGDSPRPNIQYF